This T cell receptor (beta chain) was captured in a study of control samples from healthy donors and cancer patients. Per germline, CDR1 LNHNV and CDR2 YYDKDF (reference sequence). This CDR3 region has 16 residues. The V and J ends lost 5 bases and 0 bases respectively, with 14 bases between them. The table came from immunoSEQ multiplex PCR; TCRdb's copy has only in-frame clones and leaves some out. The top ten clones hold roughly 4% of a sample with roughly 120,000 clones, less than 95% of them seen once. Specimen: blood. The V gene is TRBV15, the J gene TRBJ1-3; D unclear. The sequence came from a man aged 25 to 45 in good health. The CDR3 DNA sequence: TGTGCCACCAGCTCTTACTGGGTGAGCTCTGGAAACACCATATATTTT. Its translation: CATSSYWVSSGNTIYF.